This T cell receptor beta chain originates from a study of HIV-infected patients and healthy controls (dated by TCRdb to the mid-2010s). Trimming costs V 0 bases and J 6 bases, and their ends lie 19 bases apart. The CDR3 goes from the cysteine to the phenylalanine over 17 residues. Only the CDR3 portion is preserved as DNA: 51 bases, with reading frame beginning at the first base. As encoded in the germline V gene (reference sequence), CDR1 is LNHNV while CDR2 is YYDKDF. This clonotype was detected only once. It lacks a known antigen. No base-level quality is on record; no much larger clone is a single base apart. One read gives only weak evidence. Receptor libraries were prepared by 5' RACE. Sequencing was performed on an Illumina MiSeq. TCRdb redid the processing of the public reads, applying fastp at Q25 and MiXCR, and retained in-frame beta chains. Each CDR3 protein gets just one entry, which takes the most common genes and DNA from the rows behind it. Present in this sample are under 70,000 distinct CDR3 sequences, approximately 21% of which were seen just once. The ten largest clones represent 1.1% to 1.5% of the sample.

The TCR sequence derives from a human donor in good health. The chain is made from TRBV15 and TRBJ2-3; no D gene call is confident. Material for sequencing was CD4+ T cells from blood. CDR3 protein: CATSRDRVSQSADTQYF. The sequenced DNA is TGTGCCACCAGCAGAGATAGGGTCTCCCAATCAGCCGATACGCAGTATTTT.